The 29 T cell receptor beta chains given below trace back to one sample, sequenced in a study of tumor-infiltrating lymphocytes in localized non-small cell lung cancer. Sequencing was performed with immunoSEQ multiplex PCR; in TCRdb, only in-frame clones are kept and a portion is missing. The repertoire consists of some 13,000 clones, with around 76% occurring once and the leading ten covering 14%. Sequenced input: uninvolved lung tissue not adjacent to the tumor. The receptors here all came from a human donor with non-small cell lung cancer.

V gene TRBV9 combines with J gene TRBJ2-7; 8 bases are shared with TRBD2. This CDR3 region has 17 residues. V lost 0 bases and J lost 2; bases outside the gene matches: 10. Germline CDR1 is SGDLS and CDR2 is YYNGEE. Here the CDR3 reads CASSVAAGGPGAYEQYF. CDR3 bases: TGTGCCAGCAGCGTAGCTGCGGGAGGACCCGGGGCCTACGAGCAGTACTTC.

The chain employs TRBV5-1 and TRBJ2-5, with no clear D. V gave up 1 base and J gave up 1 base, with 5 bases separating them. Germline V gene sequence: CDR1 SGHRS, CDR2 YFSETQ. The CDR3 is 13 residues long. Here the CDR3 DNA reads TGCGCCAGCAGCTTGTTTACCCAAGAGACCCAGTACTTC. Translating it yields CASSLFTQETQYF.

V is TRBV7-6 and J is TRBJ1-6; D unclear. Germline values: CDR1 SGHVS, CDR2 FNYEAQ. The CDR3 covers 16 residues. Trimming cost V 0 bases and J 5 bases, with 11 bases left between them. CDR3 bases: TGTGCCAGCAGCTTAGCCACAGTCGGTAATAATTCACCCCTCCACTTT. Translation: CASSLATVGNNSPLHF.

This clone turned up a few times. CDR3 sequence reads: CASTGTSGGTGELFF. CDR3 nucleotides: TGTGCCAGCACCGGGACTAGCGGGGGGACCGGGGAGCTGTTTTTT. The genes are TRBV28 and TRBJ2-2, with 15 positions matching TRBD2. CDR3 length: 15 residues. V trimming: 7 bases; J trimming: 5 bases; junction bases outside the gene matches: 2. The germline V gene encodes CDR1 MDHEN and CDR2 SYDVKM. Supplemented by reference TRBV28 and TRBJ2-2, the full variable domain reads DVKVTQSSRYLVKRTGEKVFLECVQDMDHENMFWYRQDPGLGLRLIYFSYDVKMKEKGDIPEGYSVSREKKERFSLILESASTNQTSMYLCASTGTSGGTGELFFGEGSRLTVL.

V and J are TRBV7-9 and TRBJ2-7; D is unresolved. This CDR3 spans 15 amino acids. Trimming pared 1 base from V and 2 bases from J, leaving 12 bases between. CDR1 and CDR2 from the germline V gene are SEHNR and FQNEAQ (reference sequence). The CDR3 DNA reads as TGTGCCAGCAGCTTAGAGCAGCGATTACCCTACGAGCAGTACTTC. It yields the protein CASSLEQRLPYEQYF.

This clone came up a few times. The chain joins TRBV7-8 to TRBJ2-3; the D gene is possibly TRBD1 (5 bases). The germline V and J ends were trimmed by 7 bases and 2 bases, with 13 bases remaining between them. This CDR3 has 14 amino acids. CDR1 SGHVS and CDR2 FQNEAQ come from the germline V gene. CDR3 coding DNA: TGTGCCAGCACTCGCGGACACCACACAGATACGCAGTATTTT. This encodes CASTRGHHTDTQYF.

CDR3 residues: CAWKRDTFYGYTF. The CDR3 region has the DNA TGTGCCTGGAAAAGGGACACGTTCTATGGCTACACCTTC. This rearrangement joins TRBV30 to TRBJ1-2, with D possibly TRBD1 on 6 matching bases. Germline V gene lookup returns CDR1 GTSNPN and CDR2 SVGIG (reference sequence). This CDR3 is built from 13 residues. V lost 4 bases and J lost 4, with 13 bases in between.

The V call is TRBV19, the J call TRBJ1-4; D is perhaps TRBD1 (6 bases). V was trimmed by 4 bases and J by 5 bases, leaving 8 bases between them. The CDR3 is made up of 13 amino acids. Germline CDR1 and CDR2: LNHDA and SQIVND (reference sequence). The DNA of the CDR3 is TGTGCCAGTAGTAGGGGGGCAAATGAAAAACTGTTTTTT. Encoded protein: CASSRGANEKLFF.

The chain recombines TRBV2 with TRBJ2-7, with TRBD1 matching 8 bases. With 6 bases clipped from V and 5 bases from J, the junction kept 12 bases outside the gene matches. CDR3 size: 15 residues. Germline V gene lookup returns CDR1 SNHLY and CDR2 FYNNEI. The CDR3: CASSGEKDRENEQYF. Written as DNA, the CDR3 is TGTGCCAGCAGCGGAGAGAAGGACAGGGAGAACGAGCAGTACTTC.

The sample holds one count of this clone. The chain carries TRBV11-3 and TRBJ2-7, with TRBD1 as a possible D gene (6 bases). CDR3 length: 15 amino acids. Deletions cut 1 base from V and 6 bases from J, with 16 bases between. Germline V gene data show CDR1 as SGHNT and CDR2 as YENEEA. This CDR3 is CASSLGGRQGGEQYF. Here the CDR3 DNA reads TGTGCCAGCAGCTTAGGGGGCCGACAAGGGGGCGAGCAGTACTTC.

The chain combines TRBV5-1 with TRBJ2-5; 9 nucleotides agree with TRBD1. Germline V CDR1 and CDR2: SGHRS, YFSETQ. CDR3 length: 14 amino acids. The ends lost 4 bases at V and 3 bases at J; junction bases unmatched: 4. The CDR3 sequence: CASSRGQGEETQYF. The CDR3 DNA reads TGCGCCAGCAGCCGGGGACAGGGAGAAGAGACCCAGTACTTC. Full variable domain (outside the CDR3, taken from reference TRBV5-1 and TRBJ2-5): KAGVTQTPRYLIKTRGQQVTLSCSPISGHRSVSWYQQTPGQGLQFLFEYFSETQRNKGNFPGRFSGRQFSNSRSEMNVSTLELGDSALYLCASSRGQGEETQYFGPGTRLLVL.

The chain is built from TRBV30 and TRBJ2-5, with TRBD1 as a possible D gene (6 bases). This CDR3 has 14 amino acids. Germline values: CDR1 GTSNPN, CDR2 SVGIG (reference sequence). CDR3: CASNTGGGTETQYF. The CDR3 nucleotides are TGTGCTAGCAACACGGGTGGGGGCACGGAGACCCAGTACTTC. The complete variable domain, with remaining parts taken from reference TRBV30 and TRBJ2-5, reads SQTIHQWPATLVQPVGSPLSLECTVEGTSNPNLYWYRQAAGRGLQLLFYSVGIGQISSEVPQNLSASRPQDRQFILSSKKLLLSDSGFYLCASNTGGGTETQYFGPGTRLLVL.

The rearrangement joins TRBV7-9 to TRBJ1-1; D ambiguous. Germline CDR1 reads SEHNR; CDR2 reads FQNEAQ (reference sequence). The CDR3 runs 11 residues. Trimming pared 4 bases from V and 11 bases from J, leaving 11 bases between. CDR3 DNA: TGTGCCAGCAGCTCCGAGGTCTTGGCTTTCTTT. Translated: CASSSEVLAFF.

This clone appeared a few times. The chain joins TRBV6-5 to TRBJ2-2; 7 bases match TRBD1. Germline-derived CDR1 and CDR2 are MNHEY and SVGAGI. The CDR3 is 16 residues long. V dropped 4 bases and J dropped 5; count of bases not matched to a gene: 10. The CDR3 DNA is TGTGCCAGCAGTTCCCCTAGGGGGCGCGGAACCGGGGAGCTGTTTTTT. As protein: CASSSPRGRGTGELFF.

The CDR3 sequence: CASTTGTVLSNQPQHF. DNA of the CDR3: TGTGCCAGCACCACTGGGACAGTTCTTAGCAATCAGCCCCAGCATTTT. The V and J genes are TRBV5-8 and TRBJ1-5, with TRBD1 matching 7 bases. CDR3 length equals 16 residues. With V trimmed by 6 bases and J by 0 bases, 9 bases remained unmatched. The germline V gene encodes CDR1 SGHTS and CDR2 YDEGEE.

This clone was recorded a few times. This chain joins TRBV30 and TRBJ1-1; TRBD1 aligns across 9 bases. The V gene end was trimmed by 3 bases and the J gene end by 0 bases; junction bases not matched to a gene: 8. Germline CDR1 is GTSNPN and CDR2 is SVGIG (reference sequence). CDR3 length equals 16 residues. CDR3 sequence reads: CAWRETGGKVNTEAFF. DNA for the CDR3: TGTGCCTGGAGAGAGACAGGGGGGAAAGTGAACACTGAAGCTTTCTTT.

The genes are TRBV11-2 and TRBJ2-3, with D perhaps matching TRBD1 (6 bases). Deletions cut 4 bases from V and 7 bases from J, with 12 bases between. CDR1 SGHAT and CDR2 FQNNGV come from the germline V gene. CDR3 size: 13 residues. Here the CDR3 DNA reads TGTGCCAGCAGCTCCAACAGGGTCAATACGCAGTATTTT. This encodes CASSSNRVNTQYF.

V and J are TRBV5-1 and TRBJ1-1; 9 bases line up with TRBD1. CDR1 and CDR2 from the germline V gene are SGHRS and YFSETQ. The trim removed 4 bases at V and 8 bases at J, leaving 9 bases unmatched. The CDR3 extends over 14 amino acids. The CDR3 nucleotides are TGCGCCAGCAGCCCTTCCGGGACAGGGACCGAAGCTTTCTTT. Translating it yields CASSPSGTGTEAFF.

The rearrangement joins TRBV28 to TRBJ1-4; possibly TRBD1 for D (6 bases). The germline gives CDR1 MDHEN, CDR2 SYDVKM. The CDR3 is 14 residues long. Deletions cut 5 bases from V and 8 bases from J, with 15 bases between. This chain's CDR3 is CASSTGRVEEKLFF. The CDR3, as DNA: TGTGCCAGCAGTACAGGGCGAGTAGAAGAAAAACTGTTTTTT.

This rearrangement joins TRBV5-1 to TRBJ1-1; D unresolved. Trimming pared 2 bases from V and 7 bases from J, leaving 9 bases between. The CDR3 contains 12 residues. The germline CDR1 and CDR2 sequences are SGHRS and YFSETQ. CDR3 region: CASSLLPGEAFF. In nucleotides, the CDR3 is TGCGCCAGCAGCTTACTTCCCGGTGAAGCTTTCTTT.

This chain links TRBV5-1 with TRBJ2-5; D possibly matches TRBD1 or TRBD2 (6 bases each). CDR3 length equals 16 residues. Trimming took 0 bases from V and 6 from J, leaving 18 bases between them. Germline V lookup: CDR1 SGHRS, CDR2 YFSETQ. The CDR3 DNA is TGCGCCAGCAGCTTGGGTGGGGGGCCAACGATGCAGACCCAGTACTTC. This gives the protein CASSLGGGPTMQTQYF.

The genes are TRBV11-2 and TRBJ2-7; D not resolved. V lost 5 bases, J lost 2 bases, and 16 bases lay in between. CDR3 size: 15 residues. The germline CDR1 and CDR2 sequences are SGHAT and FQNNGV. The CDR3 spells CASSPGAVTPYEQYF. DNA of the CDR3: TGTGCCAGCAGCCCAGGTGCAGTTACACCCTACGAGCAGTACTTC.

J is TRBJ1-2 and V is TRBV7-8; D not certain. CDR3 length: 13 amino acids. Trimming removed 1 base at V and 6 bases at J, with 9 bases between. Germline lookup yields CDR1 SGHVS and CDR2 FQNEAQ. CDR3 sequence reads: CASSLEYSNGYTF. Written as DNA, the CDR3 is TGTGCCAGCAGCTTAGAGTACAGTAATGGCTACACCTTC.

The J gene is TRBJ1-5, the V gene TRBV29-1; no clear D. V was pared by 4 bases and J by 3 bases, with 7 bases between. CDR1 is SQVTM, CDR2 ANQGSEA, per germline. This CDR3 has 12 residues. The CDR3 nucleotides read TGCAGCGTTGTCGGGGACAATCAGCCCCAGCATTTT. Translating it yields CSVVGDNQPQHF. The complete variable domain, with remaining parts taken from reference TRBV29-1 and TRBJ1-5, reads SAVISQKPSRDICQRGTSLTIQCQVDSQVTMMFWYRQQPGQSLTLIATANQGSEATYESGFVIDKFPISRPNLTFSTLTVSNMSPEDSSIYLCSVVGDNQPQHFGDGTRLSIL.

This chain uses TRBV6-1 with TRBJ1-2; TRBD1 might be the D (5 bases). From germline, CDR1 is MNHNS and CDR2 SASEGT. Trimming removed 3 bases from V and 8 bases from J, with 16 bases in between. The CDR3 runs to 14 residues. The CDR3 DNA reads as TGTGCCAGCAGTGACGGGACGCCTTTCGGGGGCTACACCTTC. Protein product: CASSDGTPFGGYTF.

On this clone: The junction and the germline gene differ at one end; a read error may be behind it. The V call is TRBV4-3, the J call TRBJ1-5; D unclear. CDR3 length: 13 residues. Germline CDR1 reads LGHNA; CDR2 reads YSLEER. CDR3 in DNA: TGCGCCAGCAGCAAAGATGCTAAACAGCCCCAGCATTTT. It translates to CASSKDAKQPQHF.

This chain uses TRBV6-5 with TRBJ1-3, with 8 bases lining up with TRBD1. Germline CDR1 is MNHEY and CDR2 is SVGAGI. CDR3 length: 14 amino acids. V lost 7 bases and J lost 4; bases outside the gene matches: 6. The CDR3 coding sequence is TGTGCCAGCAATATCAGGGGGCTGGGAAACACCATATATTTT. Its protein product is CASNIRGLGNTIYF.

This chain connects TRBV19 to TRBJ2-1; a possible D gene is TRBD2 (6 bases). CDR3 size: 14 residues. Germline-derived CDR1 and CDR2 are LNHDA and SQIVND (reference sequence). Trimming stripped 7 bases from V and 9 bases from J, with 19 bases between. CDR3 DNA sequence: TGTGCCAGTAAGACGGGAGAGGGGCTTACTGAGCAGTTCTTC. Encoded protein: CASKTGEGLTEQFF.

This chain joins TRBV7-8 and TRBJ1-2, with 8 positions matching TRBD1. This CDR3 has 15 residues. V dropped 6 bases and J dropped 7; count of bases not matched to a gene: 13. Germline lookup yields CDR1 SGHVS and CDR2 FQNEAQ. This CDR3 is CASSSAPGGNSGYTF. In nucleotides, the CDR3 is TGTGCCAGCAGTTCTGCCCCAGGGGGCAACAGTGGCTACACCTTC.